A selection of T cell receptor beta chains follows, all from one sample in a study of cytotoxic CD8 clonotypes in ibrutinib-treated CLL. Assay used: immunoSEQ multiplex PCR; TCRdb lists only in-frame clones, some missing. The sample carries 150,000 or so clones, approximately 80% recorded once. The sequencing here drew on PBMCs, taken after 12 months of ibrutinib treatment. Source of these receptors: a human donor with chronic lymphocytic leukemia. CDR3s include the opening cysteine and the closing phenylalanine or tryptophan. Fields, in order: J gene, V gene, D gene, clone size, CDR3 DNA, CDR3 protein. The D gene is left open where the match is weak. Size tells how often a clone was seen (once, few, many) or the class of an expanded clone, and some rows leave it out.

>TRBJ2-1|TRBV20-1|-|-
TGCAGTGCTCTCTACAATGAGCAGTTCTTC
CSALYNEQFF
>TRBJ2-2|TRBV7-2|-|-
TGTGCCAGCAGCTTAGCTGGTGACACCTTTCTCGGGGAGCTGTTTTTT
CASSLAGDTFLGELFF
>TRBJ2-7|TRBV7-7|TRBD2|-
TGTGCCAGCAGCTTAGCGGGTAGCGGGAGGCCCTCCTACGAGCAGTACTTC
CASSLAGSGRPSYEQYF
>TRBJ2-5|TRBV9|TRBD1|-
TGTGCCAGCAGCGCGACAGGGGTTCAAGAGACCCAGTACTTC
CASSATGVQETQYF
>TRBJ2-1|TRBV10-1|TRBD1|-
TGCGCCAGCAGTGAATACAGGGGCACCTACAATGAGCAGTTCTTC
CASSEYRGTYNEQFF
>TRBJ2-2|TRBV5-4|-|-
TGTGCCAGCAACCAACCAAGGGGAACGAACACCGGGGAGCTGTTTTTT
CASNQPRGTNTGELFF
>TRBJ2-3|TRBV7-6|TRBD2|-
TGTGCCAGCAGCTTAGGACTAGCGGGGACCACAGATACGCAGTATTTT
CASSLGLAGTTDTQYF
>TRBJ2-1|TRBV18|-|-
TGTGCCAGCTCTCCCGCGGGCGGCTCCTACAATGAGCAGTTCTTC
CASSPAGGSYNEQFF
>TRBJ2-1|TRBV29-1|-|-
TGCAGCGTTGAAGAATCCCAGACTAGCTCCTACAATGAGCAGTTCTTC
CSVEESQTSSYNEQFF
>TRBJ2-7|TRBV19|-|-
TGTGCCAGTAGTATGGTCGGGGACGAGCAGTACTTC
CASSMVGDEQYF
>TRBJ2-1|TRBV2|-|-
TGTGCCAGCAGTCCGGAGAGCTCCTACAATGAGCAGTTCTTC
CASSPESSYNEQFF
>TRBJ1-5|TRBV2|-|-
TGTGCCAGCTGCAGGGCGAACGGCAATCAGCCCCAGCATTTT
CASCRANGNQPQHF
>TRBJ2-7|TRBV7-8|TRBD2|-
TGTGCCAGCAGCAATAGCGGGAGGGCCGAGCAGTACTTC
CASSNSGRAEQYF
>TRBJ1-1|TRBV27|-|-
TGTGCCAGCAGTTTACTGCAGGGTGTGGGTACTGAAGCTTTCTTT
CASSLLQGVGTEAFF
>TRBJ2-4|TRBV5-1|TRBD1|-
TGCGCCAGCAGCTCGGACCCTACCGGGACAGGGGGCAAAAACATTCAGTACTTC
CASSSDPTGTGGKNIQYF
>TRBJ2-1|TRBV28|TRBD2|once
TGTGCCAGCAGTTTGCTGGGACTAGCGGGAACGAATGAGCAGTTCTTC
CASSLLGLAGTNEQFF
>TRBJ1-1|TRBV9|-|-
TGTGCCAGCAGCGTAGCGGGGAGTATGAACACTGAAGCTTTCTTT
CASSVAGSMNTEAFF
>TRBJ1-5|TRBV28|-|-
TGTGCCAGCAGCCAAAGTGGGGAAGATCAGCCCCAGCATTTT
CASSQSGEDQPQHF
>TRBJ2-1|TRBV18|TRBD2|-
TGTGCCAGCTCTCAAGGACTAGCGGGATTCTACAATGAGCAGTTCTTC
CASSQGLAGFYNEQFF
>TRBJ2-5|TRBV2|TRBD1|-
TGTGCCAGTACCGGGACAGCCTACCAAGAGACCCAGTACTTC
CASTGTAYQETQYF
>TRBJ2-5|TRBV4-3|TRBD2|-
TGCGCCAGCAGCCAAGATCTAGGACTAGCGGGAGTAGAGACCCAGTACTTC
CASSQDLGLAGVETQYF
>TRBJ1-3|TRBV7-2|TRBD1|few
TGTGCCAGCAGCGCGAGCCGGGACAGTCGAAACACCATATATTTT
CASSASRDSRNTIYF
>TRBJ2-1|TRBV7-2|-|once
TGTGCCAGCAGCTTAGCGCAGGTGGTGGGGCAGTTCTTC
CASSLAQVVGQFF
>TRBJ2-6|TRBV19|TRBD1|-
TGTGCCAGTATGAGACGGACAGGGGTTGCTACTTTCTCTGGGGCCAACGTCCTGACTTTC
CASMRRTGVATFSGANVLTF
>TRBJ1-2|TRBV25-1|TRBD1|-
TGTGCCAGCCTGGGACAGGGGGCGCATTTCTATGGCTACACCTTC
CASLGQGAHFYGYTF
>TRBJ1-2|TRBV7-9|-|few
TGTGCCAGCAGCTCGTCAGAGCTTTCTAACTATGGCTACACCTTC
CASSSSELSNYGYTF
>TRBJ2-7|TRBV7-9|TRBD1|few
TGTGCCAGCAGGGTGACAGGGTCCTACGAGCAGTACTTC
CASRVTGSYEQYF
>TRBJ2-3|TRBV7-6|TRBD2|-
TGTGCCAGCAGCTTAGAAGCGGGAGGGCCTTACACACGTACAGATACGCAGTATTTT
CASSLEAGGPYTRTDTQYF
>TRBJ1-2|TRBV6-5|TRBD1|-
TGTGCCAGCAGATTCCAGGGGGCATCCTATGGCTACACCTTC
CASRFQGASYGYTF
>TRBJ2-1|TRBV30|TRBD1|-
TGTGCCTGGACTACCGGGACCGGGACAGGGCTAGTGGGTGAGCAGTTCTTC
CAWTTGTGTGLVGEQFF
>TRBJ1-2|TRBV7-8|-|-
TGTGCCAGCAGCTTAGAACCGGACAAGTACGGCTACACCTTC
CASSLEPDKYGYTF
>TRBJ1-2|TRBV5-1|-|-
TGCGCCAGCAGAACCGTCGCGGATAAATATGGCTACACCTTC
CASRTVADKYGYTF